These T cell receptor beta chains were read from a single sample in a study of cytomegalovirus exposure and HLA in healthy donors. The assay was immunoSEQ multiplex PCR, and TCRdb's table has in-frame clones only and misses some. Found here are 200,000 to 250,000 clones, approximately 82% of them singletons; the top ten hold approximately 0.63%. The sample was PBMCs. These receptors originate from a man between 18 and 29 years old in good health and CMV-seronegative. CDR3s include the opening cysteine and the closing phenylalanine or tryptophan. Each record gives: J gene, D gene, clone size, V gene, CDR3 protein, CDR3 DNA. D genes are given only for firm matches. Some rows mark clone size as missing; the rest say once, few, many or name a class of expanded clone.

J gene: TRBJ2-3; D gene: -; clone size: -; V gene: TRBV5-1; CDR3 protein: CASSYLRSTDTQYF; CDR3 DNA: TGCGCCAGCAGTTATCTGCGTAGCACAGATACGCAGTATTTT
J gene: TRBJ2-3; D gene: TRBD1; clone size: -; V gene: TRBV5-1; CDR3 protein: CASSPSLGTGVADTQYF; CDR3 DNA: TGCGCCAGCAGCCCAAGTCTGGGGACAGGGGTGGCAGATACGCAGTATTTT
J gene: TRBJ2-6; D gene: -; clone size: -; V gene: TRBV5-1; CDR3 protein: CASSQTGTPNRSGANVLTF; CDR3 DNA: TGCGCCAGCAGCCAGACCGGGACACCTAACAGATCCGGGGCCAACGTCCTGACTTTC
J gene: TRBJ1-1; D gene: -; clone size: -; V gene: TRBV7-2; CDR3 protein: CASTQNRGNTEAFF; CDR3 DNA: TGTGCCAGCACTCAAAACCGGGGGAACACTGAAGCTTTCTTT
J gene: TRBJ2-7; D gene: -; clone size: few; V gene: TRBV25-1; CDR3 protein: CASRTVYEQYF; CDR3 DNA: TGTGCCAGCAGGACAGTGTACGAGCAGTACTTC
J gene: TRBJ2-7; D gene: -; clone size: -; V gene: TRBV2; CDR3 protein: CASLRSYEQYF; CDR3 DNA: TGTGCCAGCCTCCGGAGCTACGAGCAGTACTTC
J gene: TRBJ1-2; D gene: -; clone size: -; V gene: TRBV11-2; CDR3 protein: CASSLHSGSNYGYTF; CDR3 DNA: TGTGCCAGCAGCTTACATTCAGGATCTAACTATGGCTACACCTTC
J gene: TRBJ1-2; D gene: TRBD1; clone size: -; V gene: TRBV2; CDR3 protein: CASSGQGSHYGYTF; CDR3 DNA: TGTGCCAGCAGCGGACAGGGATCCCACTATGGCTACACCTTC
J gene: TRBJ2-7; D gene: TRBD1; clone size: few; V gene: TRBV28; CDR3 protein: CASSPLTGAREQYF; CDR3 DNA: TGTGCCAGCAGTCCACTAACAGGGGCGAGGGAGCAGTACTTC
J gene: TRBJ2-6; D gene: TRBD1; clone size: few; V gene: TRBV2; CDR3 protein: CASTPMAGGSGANVLTF; CDR3 DNA: TGTGCCAGCACCCCTATGGCAGGGGGCTCTGGGGCCAACGTCCTGACTTTC
J gene: TRBJ1-2; D gene: TRBD1; clone size: -; V gene: TRBV29-1; CDR3 protein: CSVGQGPNYGYTF; CDR3 DNA: TGCAGCGTGGGACAGGGGCCTAACTATGGCTACACCTTC
J gene: TRBJ2-7; D gene: TRBD1; clone size: -; V gene: TRBV28; CDR3 protein: CATCRDRGYEQYF; CDR3 DNA: TGTGCCACGTGCAGGGACAGGGGCTACGAGCAGTACTTC
J gene: TRBJ2-1; D gene: -; clone size: -; V gene: TRBV2; CDR3 protein: CASSPTGGDYNEQFF; CDR3 DNA: TGTGCCAGCAGTCCTACAGGTGGGGACTACAATGAGCAGTTCTTC
J gene: TRBJ1-4; D gene: TRBD1; clone size: few; V gene: TRBV7-8; CDR3 protein: CASSVRPGTGYNEKLFF; CDR3 DNA: TGTGCCAGCAGCGTTAGACCCGGGACAGGGTATAATGAAAAACTGTTTTTT
J gene: TRBJ1-5; D gene: -; clone size: -; V gene: TRBV12-5; CDR3 protein: CASGAVPGIQPQHF; CDR3 DNA: TGTGCTAGTGGTGCCGTCCCAGGGATTCAGCCCCAGCATTTT
J gene: TRBJ2-1; D gene: TRBD2; clone size: -; V gene: TRBV9; CDR3 protein: CASSPSAGGPNYNEQFF; CDR3 DNA: TGTGCCAGCAGCCCCTCGGCGGGGGGGCCTAACTACAATGAGCAGTTCTTC
J gene: TRBJ2-1; D gene: TRBD1; clone size: -; V gene: TRBV6-1; CDR3 protein: CASSGTGIIEQFF; CDR3 DNA: TGTGCCAGCAGTGGGACAGGGATTATTGAGCAGTTCTTC
J gene: TRBJ1-5; D gene: -; clone size: -; V gene: TRBV19; CDR3 protein: CASSSRGGTNQPQHF; CDR3 DNA: TGTGCCAGTAGTTCGAGAGGAGGGACCAATCAGCCCCAGCATTTT
J gene: TRBJ1-4; D gene: TRBD1; clone size: -; V gene: TRBV18; CDR3 protein: CASSPRPTARDRGREKLFF; CDR3 DNA: TGTGCCAGCTCACCCAGACCAACGGCGCGAGACAGGGGGCGTGAAAAACTGTTTTTT
J gene: TRBJ2-3; D gene: TRBD2; clone size: -; V gene: TRBV11-3; CDR3 protein: CASGKREGLDTQYF; CDR3 DNA: TGTGCCAGCGGAAAGCGGGAGGGCCTAGATACGCAGTATTTT
J gene: TRBJ1-5; D gene: TRBD1; clone size: -; V gene: TRBV28; CDR3 protein: CASSGPPGTGGYQPQHF; CDR3 DNA: TGTGCCAGCAGTGGCCCGCCTGGGACAGGGGGATACCAGCCCCAGCATTTT
J gene: TRBJ1-1; D gene: -; clone size: -; V gene: TRBV11-2; CDR3 protein: CASSSFTEAFF; CDR3 DNA: TGTGCCAGCAGCTCCTTCACTGAAGCTTTCTTT
J gene: TRBJ2-3; D gene: -; clone size: -; V gene: TRBV7-9; CDR3 protein: CASSLSADTQYF; CDR3 DNA: TGTGCCAGCAGCCTGTCTGCAGATACGCAGTATTTT
J gene: TRBJ2-4; D gene: -; clone size: -; V gene: TRBV2; CDR3 protein: CASSDLGNIQYF; CDR3 DNA: TGTGCCAGCAGTGATCTAGGAAACATTCAGTACTTC
J gene: TRBJ2-7; D gene: TRBD2; clone size: -; V gene: TRBV9; CDR3 protein: CASSTGTSGRTIYEQYF; CDR3 DNA: TGTGCCAGCAGCACCGGGACTAGCGGGAGAACAATCTACGAGCAGTACTTC
J gene: TRBJ1-2; D gene: TRBD1; clone size: -; V gene: TRBV28; CDR3 protein: CASLRQGTYGYTF; CDR3 DNA: TGTGCCAGCCTAAGACAGGGGACCTATGGCTACACCTTC
J gene: TRBJ2-3; D gene: TRBD2; clone size: -; V gene: TRBV5-1; CDR3 protein: CASSSLAGVASGTDTQYF; CDR3 DNA: TGCGCCAGCAGCTCACTAGCGGGAGTCGCTTCTGGCACAGATACGCAGTATTTT
J gene: TRBJ2-1; D gene: -; clone size: few; V gene: TRBV7-9; CDR3 protein: CASLRDSTYNEQFF; CDR3 DNA: TGTGCCAGTCTCCGGGACTCCACCTACAATGAGCAGTTCTTC
J gene: TRBJ1-2; D gene: -; clone size: -; V gene: TRBV30; CDR3 protein: CAGEGYTF; CDR3 DNA: TGTGCCGGGGAGGGCTACACCTTC
J gene: TRBJ2-5; D gene: -; clone size: -; V gene: TRBV27; CDR3 protein: CASSLSSQGILQTQYF; CDR3 DNA: TGTGCCAGCAGTTTATCGAGTCAGGGGATATTGCAGACCCAGTACTTC
J gene: TRBJ1-1; D gene: -; clone size: -; V gene: TRBV19; CDR3 protein: CASSIWRGLNTEAFF; CDR3 DNA: TGTGCCAGTAGTATTTGGAGGGGCTTGAACACTGAAGCTTTCTTT
J gene: TRBJ2-1; D gene: TRBD2; clone size: -; V gene: TRBV28; CDR3 protein: CASSVHSSGGTYNEQFF; CDR3 DNA: TGTGCCAGCAGTGTCCATTCTAGCGGGGGGACATACAATGAGCAGTTCTTC
J gene: TRBJ1-5; D gene: -; clone size: -; V gene: TRBV28; CDR3 protein: CASSFGGRYSNQPQHF; CDR3 DNA: TGTGCCAGCAGTTTTGGGGGGAGGTATAGCAATCAGCCCCAGCATTTT
J gene: TRBJ2-7; D gene: TRBD2; clone size: few; V gene: TRBV28; CDR3 protein: CASITGRIAGRSQYEQYF; CDR3 DNA: TGTGCCAGCATCACGGGGAGGATAGCGGGTAGAAGTCAATACGAGCAGTACTTC
J gene: TRBJ1-2; D gene: -; clone size: -; V gene: TRBV11-1; CDR3 protein: CASTMDRGYGYTF; CDR3 DNA: TGTGCCAGCACCATGGACAGAGGCTATGGCTACACCTTC
J gene: TRBJ2-2; D gene: TRBD2; clone size: few; V gene: TRBV10-2; CDR3 protein: CASRTSSGTGELFF; CDR3 DNA: TGCGCCAGCAGAACCTCTAGCGGGACCGGGGAGCTGTTTTTT
J gene: TRBJ1-6; D gene: -; clone size: few; V gene: TRBV11-2; CDR3 protein: CASSLRQGRNSPLHF; CDR3 DNA: TGTGCCAGCAGCTTACGGCAGGGCCGGAATTCACCCCTCCACTTT
J gene: TRBJ2-1; D gene: -; clone size: few; V gene: TRBV9; CDR3 protein: CASSPRPSSYNEQFF; CDR3 DNA: TGTGCCAGCAGCCCCCGCCCGAGCTCCTACAATGAGCAGTTCTTC
J gene: TRBJ1-2; D gene: -; clone size: -; V gene: TRBV30; CDR3 protein: CAWTAGVPNYGYTF; CDR3 DNA: TGTGCCTGGACCGCGGGGGTCCCCAACTATGGCTACACCTTC
J gene: TRBJ2-2; D gene: TRBD1; clone size: -; V gene: TRBV2; CDR3 protein: CASSYTGGGGELFF; CDR3 DNA: TGTGCCAGCAGTTATACAGGGGGCGGCGGGGAGCTGTTTTTT
J gene: TRBJ1-3; D gene: -; clone size: -; V gene: TRBV7-8; CDR3 protein: CASSPFRSSGNTIYF; CDR3 DNA: TGTGCCAGCAGCCCCTTCCGCAGCTCTGGAAACACCATATATTTT
J gene: TRBJ2-1; D gene: -; clone size: -; V gene: TRBV5-4; CDR3 protein: CASSLVGSEQFF; CDR3 DNA: TGTGCCAGCAGCTTGGTCGGTAGTGAGCAGTTCTTC
J gene: TRBJ2-1; D gene: -; clone size: -; V gene: TRBV5-1; CDR3 protein: CASSMSGAYNEQFF; CDR3 DNA: TGCGCCAGCAGCATGAGCGGAGCCTACAATGAGCAGTTCTTC
J gene: TRBJ2-1; D gene: -; clone size: -; V gene: TRBV5-1; CDR3 protein: CASSLVADYEQFF; CDR3 DNA: TGCGCCAGCAGCTTGGTGGCAGATTATGAGCAGTTCTTC
J gene: TRBJ1-2; D gene: TRBD1; clone size: -; V gene: TRBV2; CDR3 protein: CASSDPGQGIYGYTF; CDR3 DNA: TGTGCCAGCAGTGATCCGGGACAGGGGATCTATGGCTACACCTTC
J gene: TRBJ1-4; D gene: TRBD1; clone size: -; V gene: TRBV5-4; CDR3 protein: CASSLRSGTGVNEKLFF; CDR3 DNA: TGTGCCAGCAGCTTAAGATCCGGGACAGGGGTTAATGAAAAACTGTTTTTT
J gene: TRBJ2-3; D gene: TRBD2; clone size: -; V gene: TRBV6-4; CDR3 protein: CASSTTSGSTDTQYF; CDR3 DNA: TGTGCCAGCAGTACCACTAGCGGGAGTACAGATACGCAGTATTTT
J gene: TRBJ2-2; D gene: -; clone size: -; V gene: TRBV4-2; CDR3 protein: CASSLRAGELFF; CDR3 DNA: TGTGCCAGCAGCCTCAGGGCCGGGGAGCTGTTTTTT
J gene: TRBJ2-2; D gene: -; clone size: -; V gene: TRBV6-5; CDR3 protein: CASSQSNTGELFF; CDR3 DNA: TGTGCCAGCTCCCAGTCGAACACCGGGGAGCTGTTTTTT
J gene: TRBJ2-7; D gene: TRBD1; clone size: few; V gene: TRBV18; CDR3 protein: CASSPYDRVQYF; CDR3 DNA: TGTGCCAGCTCACCATACGACAGGGTGCAGTACTTC
J gene: TRBJ2-2; D gene: -; clone size: -; V gene: TRBV30; CDR3 protein: CAWRRRVPGELFF; CDR3 DNA: TGTGCCTGGAGACGACGGGTACCCGGGGAGCTGTTTTTT
J gene: TRBJ2-7; D gene: TRBD2; clone size: -; V gene: TRBV10-3; CDR3 protein: CAISGLAGEFHEQYF; CDR3 DNA: TGTGCCATCAGTGGACTAGCGGGAGAATTCCACGAGCAGTACTTC
J gene: TRBJ2-1; D gene: -; clone size: -; V gene: TRBV9; CDR3 protein: CASSGRQETVYNEQFF; CDR3 DNA: TGTGCCAGCAGCGGGCGACAGGAGACCGTCTACAATGAGCAGTTCTTC
J gene: TRBJ1-1; D gene: TRBD1; clone size: -; V gene: TRBV9; CDR3 protein: CASSVSTGHPADTEAFF; CDR3 DNA: TGTGCCAGCAGCGTGTCGACAGGGCACCCGGCGGACACTGAAGCTTTCTTT